This T cell receptor (beta chain) was identified during a study of spatial heterogeneity in lung cancer. Whole-study findings and limits: Ubiquitous expanded tumor TCRs surfaced in blood more at resection than they did at follow-up.

MiXCR was run by TCRdb on the 5' RACE reads, yielding one entry per CDR3 protein. The table has roughly 40,000 distinct CDR3 sequences, nearly 7% seen once; the top ten hold about 39%. Time point: sample taken at primary tumor resection. Looked up from germline, CDR1 is WSHSY and CDR2 is SAAADI. The germline V and J ends were trimmed by 6 bases and 8 bases, with 13 bases remaining between them. This CDR3 comprises 13 residues. There are many counts of this clonotype. Its antigen is as yet unknown. V and J are TRBV10-2 and TRBJ1-4, with a possible D match to TRBD1 (5 bases). This receptor was obtained from a female donor with early-stage non-small cell lung cancer. Here the sequenced sample was PBMCs, taken at surgery. CDR3 bases: TGCGCCAGCAGCCTTCAGGGTGCGGAAAAACTGTTTTTT. Translated: CASSLQGAEKLFF.